This T cell receptor beta chain was retrieved from a study of blood T cell repertoires in COVID-19. Study details: COVID-19 samples, acute and convalescent, were from the United States, Italy and Spain. T cells, B-cell-depleted T cells, or PBMCs provided the cDNA or gDNA that served as material.

Source study methods: The assay estimated nucleated cells by amplifying reference gene primers. Clones were sequenced by immunoSEQ multiplex PCR, and TCRdb holds only the in-frame ones, with some missing. The V and J calls and clone size are taken from that table; D and trimming were inferred from the DNA. Counted here are a few hundred thousand clones, roughly nine tenths occurring once; the ten biggest clones make up 1.9%. Trimming took 3 bases from V and 4 from J, leaving 19 bases between them. This CDR3 has 16 residues. Germline V lookup: CDR1 SGHRS, CDR2 YFSETQ. This TCR came from a man aged 35 to 55 with active or convalescent COVID-19. The chain is built from TRBV5-1 and TRBJ1-1; maybe TRBD1 (6 bases). Sequencing input: peripheral blood. The CDR3 reads CASSSQNRVRGTEAFF. CDR3 coding DNA: TGCGCCAGCAGCTCGCAAAACAGGGTTCGGGGCACTGAAGCTTTCTTT.